This T cell receptor beta chain was recovered during a study of cytomegalovirus exposure and HLA in healthy donors. Study in general: In an early release, HLA-typed donors contributed about 79 million unique TCR sequences. Study-wide points: Cytomegalovirus association was listed for 170 or so TCR beta chains. Most TCRs appeared rarely, but some public TCRs recurred in many donors.

PCR involved 60 Vbeta and 13 Jbeta primers. The table came from immunoSEQ multiplex PCR; TCRdb's copy has only in-frame clones and leaves some out. The sample consists of roughly 120,000 clones, more than 65% of them appearing once. Though probably carrying unrecorded immune exposures, donors were nominally healthy at sampling. In the case of this clone: Its target is unknown.

V was trimmed by 2 bases and J by 2 bases, leaving 15 bases between them. The CDR3 has 16 amino acids. Germline V gene sequence: CDR1 SGDLS, CDR2 YYNGEE. The sequence was collected from a human donor in good health. Sequencing used PBMCs. The chain uses TRBV9 and TRBJ2-3; D might be TRBD2 (5 bases). This chain's CDR3 is CASSVGLSGVTDTQYF. CDR3 sequence (DNA): TGTGCCAGCAGCGTTGGGCTCAGCGGAGTCACAGATACGCAGTATTTT.